Each of the 5 T cell receptor beta chains below was sequenced from the same sample in a study of shared clonotypes between healthy human individuals. Using immunoSEQ multiplex PCR, the repertoire was profiled, and TCRdb retains in-frame clones only, with some absent. The sample includes over a million clones, around 95% of them seen just once. Sequencing was carried out using naive CD4+ T cells sorted from blood. Subset given: CD45RA+ positively selected. The receptors originated from a man in his thirties or forties in good health.

V usage is TRBV28 and J usage is TRBJ2-1, with D uncertain. Germline V lookup: CDR1 MDHEN, CDR2 SYDVKM. The CDR3 is 8 residues long. V gave up 10 bases and J gave up 6 bases, with 1 base separating them. This chain's CDR3 is CATNEQFF. CDR3 DNA: TGTGCCACCAATGAGCAGTTCTTC.

This rearrangement joins TRBV7-2 to TRBJ2-7; D remains unclear. Trimming shortened V by 3 bases and J by 4 bases, and 13 bases separated the two germline ends. The CDR3 length is 14 residues. Looked up from germline, CDR1 is SGHTA and CDR2 is FQGNSA. The CDR3 sequence is CASSLPVDGYEQYF. Written as DNA, the CDR3 is TGTGCCAGCAGCTTGCCGGTTGATGGGTACGAGCAGTACTTC. Filled out from reference TRBV7-2 and TRBJ2-7, the complete variable domain reads GAGVSQSPSNKVTEKGKDVELRCDPISGHTALYWYRQSLGQGLEFLIYFQGNSAPDKSGLPSDRFSAERTGGSVSTLTIQRTQQEDSAVYLCASSLPVDGYEQYFGPGTRLTVT.

The J gene is TRBJ2-1, the V gene TRBV30, with TRBD2 matching over 10 bases. This CDR3 spans 19 amino acids. J was trimmed by 7 bases and V by 3 bases; bases with no gene match: 21. Germline V gene lookup returns CDR1 GTSNPN and CDR2 SVGIG (reference sequence). CDR3 bases: TGTGCCTGGAGCCTCTCCCGGACTAGCGGAACCATCCTTTTGAATGAGCAGTTCTTC. Amino acids: CAWSLSRTSGTILLNEQFF. Drawing the rest from reference TRBV30 and TRBJ2-1, the complete variable domain is SQTIHQWPATLVQPVGSPLSLECTVEGTSNPNLYWYRQAAGRGLQLLFYSVGIGQISSEVPQNLSASRPQDRQFILSSKKLLLSDSGFYLCAWSLSRTSGTILLNEQFFGPGTRLTVL.

The chain joins TRBV5-1 to TRBJ2-2, with TRBD1 identical over 8 bases. The CDR3 is made up of 19 amino acids. V lost 3 bases to trimming and J lost 0 bases; unmatched junction nucleotides: 13. Germline V gives CDR1 SGHRS, CDR2 YFSETQ. The CDR3 sequence: CASSSYRGNRYANTGELFF. The CDR3 region has the DNA TGCGCCAGCAGCTCGTACAGGGGGAACAGATACGCGAACACCGGGGAGCTGTTTTTT.

The rearrangement links TRBV5-1 to TRBJ1-3; possibly TRBD1 for D (6 bases). Trimming pared 2 bases from V and 0 bases from J, leaving 12 bases between. Germline lookup yields CDR1 SGHRS and CDR2 YFSETQ. The CDR3 loop spans 16 amino acids. The CDR3 DNA is TGCGCCAGCAGCTTCGATTTGACAGGCTCTGGAAACACCATATATTTT. It yields the protein CASSFDLTGSGNTIYF. Full variable domain (missing parts from reference TRBV5-1 and TRBJ1-3): KAGVTQTPRYLIKTRGQQVTLSCSPISGHRSVSWYQQTPGQGLQFLFEYFSETQRNKGNFPGRFSGRQFSNSRSEMNVSTLELGDSALYLCASSFDLTGSGNTIYFGEGSWLTVV.